The 6 T cell receptor beta chains below come from one sample, sequenced in a study of cytomegalovirus exposure and HLA in healthy donors. The PCR ran on 60 Vbeta and 13 Jbeta primers. Some clones are missing from TCRdb's copy, which holds only in-frame ones; the method was immunoSEQ multiplex PCR. The profile shows around 130,000 clones, 80% of them singletons. Specimen: PBMCs. These receptors originate from a man aged 30 to 45 in good health and CMV-seronegative.

V and J are TRBV19 and TRBJ2-1, with 7 bases fitting TRBD2. Germline assignment: CDR1 LNHDA and CDR2 SQIVND (reference sequence). The CDR3 length is 16 residues. V lost 5 bases to trimming and J lost 6 bases; unmatched junction nucleotides: 13. The CDR3 region has the DNA TGTGCCAGTAGTGGGGGGTGGAGGGGAGGGATCAATGAGCAGTTCTTC. Protein product: CASSGGWRGGINEQFF.

This chain connects TRBV13 to TRBJ2-5; 9 nucleotides line up with TRBD1. The DNA end is a closer match to TRBJ2-7, so the J assignment may be wrong. This CDR3 spans 17 amino acids. In germline, CDR1 is PRHDT, CDR2 FYEKMQ (reference sequence). This chain's CDR3 is CASSYEGLLDRGNEQYF. CDR3 DNA: TGTGCCAGCAGCTACGAAGGTCTATTGGACAGGGGAAACGAGCAGTACTTC.

This clone was recorded a few times. The genes are TRBV7-6 and TRBJ2-7; TRBD1 matches 11 bases. The germline gives CDR1 SGHVS, CDR2 FNYEAQ. The CDR3 is made up of 15 amino acids. With V trimmed by 4 bases and J by 7 bases, 9 bases remained unmatched. For the CDR3, the DNA is TGTGCCAGCAGCTCGCCGGACAGGGGGCTAGGGGAGCAGTACTTC. Encoded protein: CASSSPDRGLGEQYF.

This rearrangement joins TRBV10-1 to TRBJ2-1; 10 bases fit TRBD2. Trimming took 8 bases from V and 15 from J; bases not matched to a gene: 13. This CDR3 has 13 residues. CDR1 is WNHNN, CDR2 SYGVQD, per germline (reference sequence). In nucleotides, the CDR3 is TGCGCCAGCGGCGTGCAGCGGGAGGGGGTGCGGTTCTTC. This codes for CASGVQREGVRFF.

The chain employs TRBV30 and TRBJ2-7; 9 bases agree with TRBD2. CDR3 length: 14 residues. Germline V gives CDR1 GTSNPN, CDR2 SVGIG (reference sequence). Unmatched junction bases numbered 4, after V lost 1 base and J lost 3 bases. DNA of the CDR3: TGTGCCTGGAGTGGACTAGCGGAGTACTACGAGCAGTACTTC. This encodes CAWSGLAEYYEQYF.

V usage is TRBV9 and J usage is TRBJ1-1; D is ambiguous. V lost 0 bases and J lost 8, with 8 bases in between. The germline gives CDR1 SGDLS, CDR2 YYNGEE. This CDR3 has 12 residues. The CDR3 nucleotides are TGTGCCAGCAGCGTAGGAAGAGGCGAAGCTTTCTTT. Amino acid sequence: CASSVGRGEAFF.